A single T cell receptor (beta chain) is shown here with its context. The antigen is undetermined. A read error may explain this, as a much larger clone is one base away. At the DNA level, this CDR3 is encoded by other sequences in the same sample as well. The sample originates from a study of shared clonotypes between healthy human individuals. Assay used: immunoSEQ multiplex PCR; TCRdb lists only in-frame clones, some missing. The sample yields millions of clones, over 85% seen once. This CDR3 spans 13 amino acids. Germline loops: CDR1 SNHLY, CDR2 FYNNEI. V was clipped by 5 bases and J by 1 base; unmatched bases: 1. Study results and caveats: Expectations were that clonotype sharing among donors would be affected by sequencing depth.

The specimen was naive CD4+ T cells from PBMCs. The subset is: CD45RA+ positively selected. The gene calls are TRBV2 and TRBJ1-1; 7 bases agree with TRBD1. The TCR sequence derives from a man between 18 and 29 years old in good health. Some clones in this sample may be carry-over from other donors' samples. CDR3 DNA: TGTGCCAGCAGTCGACAGGGGAACACTGAAGCTTTCTTT. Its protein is CASSRQGNTEAFF.